Listed here is a single T cell receptor beta chain. Its antigen is unknown. The data are from a study of identical twins. Study-wide points: Insertions were fewer in abundant cord blood beta clonotypes, whereas memory repertoires showed none of this pattern. Zero-insertion results could be subject to partial confounding by invariant MAIT and iNKT cells.

Germline CDR1 is LGHDT and CDR2 is YNNKEL (reference sequence). The CDR3 is 13 residues long. Trimming cost V 1 base and J 0 bases, with 3 bases left between them. TCRdb re-called the 5' RACE reads through MiXCR, storing one row per CDR3 protein. The repertoire holds about 550,000 distinct CDR3 sequences, with around 22% as singletons. This sample also belongs to another study, concerning yellow fever vaccine responses in identical twins.

The sequenced sample was CD4+ T cells sorted from blood. The chain links TRBV3-1 to TRBJ1-1; D is uncertain. The TCR comes from a woman younger than 30 in good health. Here the CDR3 DNA reads TGTGCCAGCAGCCAAGTCGTGAACACTGAAGCTTTCTTT. Its translation is CASSQVVNTEAFF.